This is a list of T cell receptor beta chains from one sample in a study of Graves' ophthalmopathy and Graves' hyperthyroidism. TCRdb reanalysed the multiplex PCR reads using MiXCR and keeps one entry per CDR3 protein. This table has 450,000 to 600,000 distinct CDR3 sequences, less than 45% appearing once. Material: peripheral blood or thyroid tissue (not recorded which). The receptors come from an adult man with Graves' hyperthyroidism. The CDR3 runs from the conserved cysteine through the conserved F or W. A D gene is named only where the DNA matches it firmly. The size entry is marked missing in some rows and otherwise reads once, few, many or a size class.

J gene: TRBJ2-5
D gene: .
clone size: many
V gene: TRBV19
CDR3 protein: CASTRYFSQGTQYF
CDR3 DNA: TGTGCCAGTACCAGGTACTTCTCGCAAGGGACCCAGTACTTC

J gene: TRBJ2-7
D gene: .
clone size: many
V gene: TRBV20-1
CDR3 protein: CSARDWASVGSYEQYF
CDR3 DNA: TGCAGTGCTAGAGATTGGGCTAGCGTCGGTTCCTACGAGCAGTACTTC

J gene: TRBJ2-3
D gene: .
clone size: few
V gene: TRBV20-1
CDR3 protein: CSARDQQLVSPQYF
CDR3 DNA: TGCAGTGCTAGAGATCAACAGCTTGTCTCTCCGCAGTATTTT

J gene: TRBJ2-7
D gene: TRBD2
clone size: .
V gene: TRBV19
CDR3 protein: CASSLPSGRSSYNEQYF
CDR3 DNA: TGTGCCAGTAGTCTCCCTAGCGGGAGGAGCTCCTACAATGAGCAGTACTTC

J gene: TRBJ2-5
D gene: TRBD1
clone size: .
V gene: TRBV7-2
CDR3 protein: CASSLLGQTRYF
CDR3 DNA: TGTGCCAGCAGCTTACTGGGACAGACGCGGTACTTC

J gene: TRBJ2-3
D gene: .
clone size: few
V gene: TRBV2
CDR3 protein: CASRTGSTSTDTQYF
CDR3 DNA: TGTGCCAGCAGAACAGGGTCCACTAGCACAGATACGCAGTATTTT

J gene: TRBJ2-3
D gene: TRBD2
clone size: .
V gene: TRBV29-1
CDR3 protein: CSVVEGGMADTQYF
CDR3 DNA: TGCAGCGTTGTGGAGGGAGGGATGGCAGATACGCAGTATTTT

J gene: TRBJ2-3
D gene: .
clone size: .
V gene: TRBV12-5
CDR3 protein: CAGKGVASNEQYF
CDR3 DNA: TGTGCCGGGAAGGGGGTAGCGAGCAATGAGCAGTATTTT

J gene: TRBJ1-4
D gene: .
clone size: many
V gene: TRBV20-1
CDR3 protein: CSARGSGSEQKLFF
CDR3 DNA: TGCAGTGCTAGGGGGTCAGGTTCCGAACAGAAACTGTTTTTT

J gene: TRBJ1-2
D gene: TRBD1
clone size: many
V gene: TRBV6-5
CDR3 protein: CASSKTGFDGYTF
CDR3 DNA: TGTGCCAGCAGTAAGACAGGGTTCGATGGCTACACCTTC

J gene: TRBJ1-6
D gene: TRBD1
clone size: many
V gene: TRBV5-1
CDR3 protein: CASRADDRGLNSPLHF
CDR3 DNA: TGCGCCAGCAGGGCTGATGACAGGGGTCTAAATTCACCCCTCCACTTT

J gene: TRBJ2-5
D gene: .
clone size: .
V gene: TRBV5-5
CDR3 protein: CASSEGRKETQYF
CDR3 DNA: TGTGCCAGCAGCGAAGGACGGAAAGAGACCCAGTACTTC

J gene: TRBJ2-3
D gene: TRBD2
clone size: .
V gene: TRBV10-3
CDR3 protein: CASRGWGLASYDTQYF
CDR3 DNA: TGTGCCAGCAGAGGATGGGGACTAGCGAGTTACGATACGCAGTATTTT

J gene: TRBJ1-5
D gene: TRBD1
clone size: .
V gene: TRBV10-3
CDR3 protein: CAISRQGNAYEQPQHF
CDR3 DNA: TGTGCCATCAGTAGACAGGGTAACGCCTACGAGCAGCCCCAGCATTTT

J gene: TRBJ1-2
D gene: .
clone size: once
V gene: TRBV7-9
CDR3 protein: CASSLRQAYGYTF
CDR3 DNA: TGTGCCAGCAGCTTACGGCAGGCCTATGGCTACACCTTC

J gene: TRBJ2-6
D gene: TRBD1
clone size: .
V gene: TRBV7-8
CDR3 protein: CASSVNTYRGTGANVLTF
CDR3 DNA: TGTGCCAGCAGCGTGAACACGTACAGGGGCACAGGGGCCAACGTCCTGACTTTC

J gene: TRBJ2-6
D gene: .
clone size: many
V gene: TRBV25-1
CDR3 protein: CATTPSWGSGANVLTF
CDR3 DNA: TGTGCCACAACACCATCCTGGGGCTCTGGGGCCAACGTCCTGACTTTC

J gene: TRBJ2-7
D gene: .
clone size: many
V gene: TRBV20-1
CDR3 protein: CSARKGGVLGEQYF
CDR3 DNA: TGCAGTGCTAGAAAGGGCGGAGTCCTGGGAGAGCAGTACTTC

J gene: TRBJ1-2
D gene: .
clone size: .
V gene: TRBV7-2
CDR3 protein: CASRPGANYGYTF
CDR3 DNA: TGTGCCAGCAGACCGGGTGCTAACTATGGCTACACCTTC

J gene: TRBJ1-1
D gene: TRBD1
clone size: .
V gene: TRBV7-8
CDR3 protein: CASSLTGSYTEAFF
CDR3 DNA: TGTGCCAGCAGCTTGACAGGGTCGTACACTGAAGCTTTCTTT

J gene: TRBJ2-5
D gene: .
clone size: many
V gene: TRBV10-3
CDR3 protein: CAISDGGGETQYF
CDR3 DNA: TGTGCCATCAGCGATGGAGGAGGAGAGACCCAGTACTTC

J gene: TRBJ2-5
D gene: .
clone size: few
V gene: TRBV4-1
CDR3 protein: CASSQVSINQETQYF
CDR3 DNA: TGCGCCAGCAGCCAAGTTTCGATTAACCAAGAGACCCAGTACTTC

J gene: TRBJ2-7
D gene: .
clone size: .
V gene: TRBV19
CDR3 protein: CASSASYREYEQYF
CDR3 DNA: TGTGCCAGTAGTGCTTCGTACAGGGAATACGAGCAGTACTTC

J gene: TRBJ2-1
D gene: .
clone size: .
V gene: TRBV25-1
CDR3 protein: CASSGRGDSSYNEQFF
CDR3 DNA: TGTGCCAGCAGTGGCCGCGGGGATAGCTCCTACAATGAGCAGTTCTTC

J gene: TRBJ1-5
D gene: TRBD1
clone size: many
V gene: TRBV12-3/TRBV12-4
CDR3 protein: CASTTTGGNQPQHF
CDR3 DNA: TGTGCCAGCACCACAACAGGGGGCAATCAGCCCCAGCATTTT

J gene: TRBJ1-5
D gene: .
clone size: many
V gene: TRBV20-1
CDR3 protein: CSARVSNQPQHF
CDR3 DNA: TGCAGTGCTAGAGTTTCCAATCAGCCCCAGCATTTT

J gene: TRBJ1-1
D gene: .
clone size: many
V gene: TRBV19
CDR3 protein: CATSGQGVEAFF
CDR3 DNA: TGTGCCACCTCCGGGCAGGGAGTAGAAGCTTTCTTT

J gene: TRBJ2-7
D gene: TRBD2
clone size: many
V gene: TRBV6-5
CDR3 protein: CASRLTSGGASEQYF
CDR3 DNA: TGTGCCAGCAGGCTGACTAGCGGGGGGGCCAGCGAGCAGTACTTC

J gene: TRBJ2-6
D gene: TRBD1
clone size: .
V gene: TRBV2
CDR3 protein: CASRKLQGANVLTF
CDR3 DNA: TGTGCCAGCAGGAAGTTACAGGGGGCTAACGTCCTGACTTTC

J gene: TRBJ1-1
D gene: .
clone size: many
V gene: TRBV20-1
CDR3 protein: CSAGGFRDDDTEAFF
CDR3 DNA: TGCAGTGCTGGAGGATTCAGGGACGACGACACTGAAGCTTTCTTT

J gene: TRBJ2-3
D gene: .
clone size: few
V gene: TRBV12-3/TRBV12-4
CDR3 protein: CASSLLRGDTQYF
CDR3 DNA: TGTGCCAGCAGTTTACTCCGAGGAGATACGCAGTATTTT

J gene: TRBJ2-7
D gene: .
clone size: few
V gene: TRBV5-1
CDR3 protein: CASSLGGTTSYEQYF
CDR3 DNA: TGCGCCAGCAGCTTGGGTGGGACAACCTCCTACGAGCAGTACTTC

J gene: TRBJ1-4
D gene: .
clone size: .
V gene: TRBV29-1
CDR3 protein: CSVEARGPGHKKLFF
CDR3 DNA: TGCAGCGTTGAAGCCAGGGGACCGGGACATAAAAAACTGTTTTTT

J gene: TRBJ2-1
D gene: TRBD1
clone size: .
V gene: TRBV7-8
CDR3 protein: CASRDRGYYNEQFF
CDR3 DNA: TGTGCCAGCAGGGACAGGGGTTACTACAATGAGCAGTTCTTC

J gene: TRBJ2-5
D gene: .
clone size: .
V gene: TRBV28
CDR3 protein: CASSLIGSQETQYF
CDR3 DNA: TGTGCCAGCAGTTTGATAGGAAGCCAAGAGACCCAGTACTTC

J gene: TRBJ1-2
D gene: .
clone size: many
V gene: TRBV6-6
CDR3 protein: CASNDRSFYGYTF
CDR3 DNA: TGTGCCAGCAATGACAGGTCTTTTTATGGCTACACCTTC

J gene: TRBJ1-6
D gene: TRBD1
clone size: many
V gene: TRBV20-1
CDR3 protein: CSARGVEGQGTSPLHF
CDR3 DNA: TGCAGTGCTAGAGGGGTGGAAGGACAGGGGACTTCACCCCTCCACTTT

J gene: TRBJ2-2
D gene: .
clone size: .
V gene: TRBV20-1
CDR3 protein: CSARNRQGELFF
CDR3 DNA: TGCAGTGCTAGAAATAGACAGGGGGAGCTGTTTTTT

J gene: TRBJ2-7
D gene: TRBD1
clone size: once
V gene: TRBV2
CDR3 protein: CAFQGAAFSRTEQYF
CDR3 DNA: TGTGCTTTTCAGGGGGCGGCTTTCTCGCGTACCGAGCAGTACTTC

J gene: TRBJ1-4
D gene: .
clone size: .
V gene: TRBV12-3/TRBV12-4
CDR3 protein: CASRGALGKLFF
CDR3 DNA: TGTGCCAGCAGGGGGGCGTTGGGGAAACTGTTTTTT

J gene: TRBJ1-3
D gene: .
clone size: .
V gene: TRBV10-3
CDR3 protein: CASRGNSGNTIYF
CDR3 DNA: TGTGCCAGCAGAGGAAATTCTGGAAACACCATATATTTT

J gene: TRBJ2-1
D gene: TRBD1
clone size: .
V gene: TRBV7-9
CDR3 protein: CASSQTGDVQFF
CDR3 DNA: TGTGCCAGCAGCCAGACAGGGGACGTACAGTTCTTC

J gene: TRBJ2-2
D gene: TRBD2
clone size: few
V gene: TRBV5-1
CDR3 protein: CASSLDVSGRGAGELFF
CDR3 DNA: TGCGCCAGCAGCTTGGATGTTAGCGGGAGAGGTGCCGGGGAGCTGTTTTTT

J gene: TRBJ2-3
D gene: .
clone size: .
V gene: TRBV20-1
CDR3 protein: CSAIRVGDTQYF
CDR3 DNA: TGCAGTGCTATCCGAGTAGGAGATACGCAGTATTTT